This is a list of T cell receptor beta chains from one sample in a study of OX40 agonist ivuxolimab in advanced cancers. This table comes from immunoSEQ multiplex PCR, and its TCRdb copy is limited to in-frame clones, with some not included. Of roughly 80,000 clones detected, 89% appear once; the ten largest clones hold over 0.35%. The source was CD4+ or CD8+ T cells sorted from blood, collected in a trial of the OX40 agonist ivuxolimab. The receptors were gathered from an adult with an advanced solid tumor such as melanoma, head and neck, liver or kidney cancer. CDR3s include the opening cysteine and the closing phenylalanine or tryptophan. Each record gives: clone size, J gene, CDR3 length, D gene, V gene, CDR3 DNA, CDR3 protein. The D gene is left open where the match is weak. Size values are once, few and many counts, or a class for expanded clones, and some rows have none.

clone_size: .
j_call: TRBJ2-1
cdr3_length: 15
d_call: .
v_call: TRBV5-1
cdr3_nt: TGCGCCAGCAGAACCGGGACCCAGTCCTACAATGAGCAGTTCTTC
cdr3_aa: CASRTGTQSYNEQFF

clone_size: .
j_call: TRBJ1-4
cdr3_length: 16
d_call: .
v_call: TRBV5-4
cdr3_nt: TGTGCCAGCAGCCAAGACCTAGCCGCAACTAATGAAAAACTGTTTTTT
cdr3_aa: CASSQDLAATNEKLFF

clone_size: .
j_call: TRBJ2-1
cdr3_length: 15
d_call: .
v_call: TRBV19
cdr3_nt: TGTGCCAGTAGCCTCCAGCCGGATTCCTACAATGAGCAGTTCTTC
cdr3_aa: CASSLQPDSYNEQFF

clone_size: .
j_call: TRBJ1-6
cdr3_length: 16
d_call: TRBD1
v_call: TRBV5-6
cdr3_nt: TGTGCCAGCAGCTCGCAACAGGGGGCGCGAAATTCACCCCTCCACTTT
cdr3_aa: CASSSQQGARNSPLHF

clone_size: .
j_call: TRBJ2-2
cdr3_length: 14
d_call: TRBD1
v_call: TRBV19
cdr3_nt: TGTGCCAGTAGAGGACAGGTTACAACCGGGGAGCTGTTTTTT
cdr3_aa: CASRGQVTTGELFF

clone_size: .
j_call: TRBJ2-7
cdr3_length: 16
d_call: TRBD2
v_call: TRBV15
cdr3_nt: TGTGCCACCAGCAGTCAGACTGGGGGGGGAGCCTACGAGCAGTACTTC
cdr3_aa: CATSSQTGGGAYEQYF

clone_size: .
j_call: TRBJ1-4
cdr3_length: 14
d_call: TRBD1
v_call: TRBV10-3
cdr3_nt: TGTGCCATCAGGGCTGACAGGGGTAGTGAAAAACTGTTTTTT
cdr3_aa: CAIRADRGSEKLFF

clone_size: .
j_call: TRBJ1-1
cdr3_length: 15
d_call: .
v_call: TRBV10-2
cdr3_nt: TGCGCCAGCAGTGAGTCGAAGGGGCCCGACACTGAAGCTTTCTTT
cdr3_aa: CASSESKGPDTEAFF

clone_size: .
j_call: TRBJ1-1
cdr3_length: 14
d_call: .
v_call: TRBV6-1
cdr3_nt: TGTGCCATCAGTGAAGAAAGAGGGAACACTGAAGCTTTCTTT
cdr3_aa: CAISEERGNTEAFF

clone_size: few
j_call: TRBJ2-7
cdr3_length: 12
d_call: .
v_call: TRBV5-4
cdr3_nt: TGTGCCAGCAGCTCTAACAGTTACGAGCAGTACTTC
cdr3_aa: CASSSNSYEQYF

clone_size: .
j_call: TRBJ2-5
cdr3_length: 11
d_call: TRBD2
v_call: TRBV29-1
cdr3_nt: TGCAGCCCTCGGGAGGGAGAGACCCAGTACTTC
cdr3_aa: CSPREGETQYF

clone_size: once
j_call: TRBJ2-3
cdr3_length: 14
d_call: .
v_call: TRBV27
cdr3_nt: TGTGCCAGCAGTACGGGGAGAACCTCAGATACGCAGTATTTT
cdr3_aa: CASSTGRTSDTQYF

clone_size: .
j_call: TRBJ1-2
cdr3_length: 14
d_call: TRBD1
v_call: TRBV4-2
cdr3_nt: TGTGCCAGCAGCCAACACGACAGGGGAAGTGGCTACACCTTC
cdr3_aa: CASSQHDRGSGYTF

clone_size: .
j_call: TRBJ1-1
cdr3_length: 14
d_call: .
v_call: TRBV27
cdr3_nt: TGTGCCAGCAGTTTTGAAAGGCAGAACACTGAAGCTTTCTTT
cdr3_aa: CASSFERQNTEAFF

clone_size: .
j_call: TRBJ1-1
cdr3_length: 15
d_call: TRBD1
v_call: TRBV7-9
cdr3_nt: TGTGCCAGCAGCCACTCCGGGACAGGGAACACTGAAGCTTTCTTT
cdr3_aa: CASSHSGTGNTEAFF

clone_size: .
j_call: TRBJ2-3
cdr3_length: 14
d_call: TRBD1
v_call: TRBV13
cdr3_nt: TGTGCCAGCAGCCGGGACAGGCCCACAGATACGCAGTATTTT
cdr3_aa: CASSRDRPTDTQYF

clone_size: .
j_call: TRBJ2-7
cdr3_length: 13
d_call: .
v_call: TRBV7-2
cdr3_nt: TGTGCCAGCAGCCCCGGGGTCGCTCGCGAGCAGTACTTC
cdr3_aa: CASSPGVAREQYF

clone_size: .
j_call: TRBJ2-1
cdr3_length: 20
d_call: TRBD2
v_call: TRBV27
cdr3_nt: TGTGCCAGCAGCTCGGTAGAAGGGAAAACTAGCGGGGGTGGGTACAATGAGCAGTTCTTC
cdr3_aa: CASSSVEGKTSGGGYNEQFF

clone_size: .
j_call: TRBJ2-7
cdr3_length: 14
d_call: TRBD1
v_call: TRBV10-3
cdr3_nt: TGTGCCATCAGTGATGAGCAGGGGGCTTATGAGCAGTACTTC
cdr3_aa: CAISDEQGAYEQYF

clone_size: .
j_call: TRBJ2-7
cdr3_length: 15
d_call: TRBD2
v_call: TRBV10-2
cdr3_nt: TGCGCCAGCACAAAGGAGACTAGCGGGAGTTACGAGCAGTACTTC
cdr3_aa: CASTKETSGSYEQYF

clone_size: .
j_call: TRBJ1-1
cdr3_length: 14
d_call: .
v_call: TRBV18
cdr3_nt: TGTGCCAGCTCACCACAGGATTTGAACACTGAAGCTTTCTTT
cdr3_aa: CASSPQDLNTEAFF

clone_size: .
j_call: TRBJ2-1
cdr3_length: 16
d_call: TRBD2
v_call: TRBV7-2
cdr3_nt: TGTGCCAGCAGCCGCTCGGGGGGGGACTCCTACAATGAGCAGTTCTTC
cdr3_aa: CASSRSGGDSYNEQFF

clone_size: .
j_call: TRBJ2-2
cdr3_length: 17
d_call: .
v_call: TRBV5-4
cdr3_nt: TGTGCCAGCAGCTTGGCCTTCGGAGGGGGCAGCTCCGGGGAGCTGTTTTTT
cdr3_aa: CASSLAFGGGSSGELFF

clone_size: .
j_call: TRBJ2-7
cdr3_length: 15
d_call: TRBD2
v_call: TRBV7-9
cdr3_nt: TGTGCCAGCACCGGGACTAGCGGGGTCTCCTACGAGCAGTACTTC
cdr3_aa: CASTGTSGVSYEQYF

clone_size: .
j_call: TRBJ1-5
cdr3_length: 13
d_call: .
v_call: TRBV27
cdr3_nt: TGTGCCAGCAGTTTATCAAACAATCAGCCCCAGCATTTT
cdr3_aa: CASSLSNNQPQHF

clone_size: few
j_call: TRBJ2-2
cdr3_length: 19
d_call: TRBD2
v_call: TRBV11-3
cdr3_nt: TGTGCCAGCAGCTTAGATCTGGGACTAGCGGGACGGAAAACCGGGGAGCTGTTTTTT
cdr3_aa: CASSLDLGLAGRKTGELFF

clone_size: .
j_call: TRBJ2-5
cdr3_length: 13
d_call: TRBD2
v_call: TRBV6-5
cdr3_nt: TGTGCCAGCAGTGAAGGACTAGCCGAGACCCAGTACTTC
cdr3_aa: CASSEGLAETQYF

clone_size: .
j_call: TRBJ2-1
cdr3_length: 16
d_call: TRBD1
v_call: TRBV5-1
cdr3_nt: TGCGCCAGCAGCTCCACTACAGGGGGTTTCGGCAATGAGCAGTTCTTC
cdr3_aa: CASSSTTGGFGNEQFF

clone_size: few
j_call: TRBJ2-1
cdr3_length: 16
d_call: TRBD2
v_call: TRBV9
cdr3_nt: TGTGCCAGCAGCCCCCCGGGGGGACTAGCGACAAATGAGCAGTTCTTC
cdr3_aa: CASSPPGGLATNEQFF

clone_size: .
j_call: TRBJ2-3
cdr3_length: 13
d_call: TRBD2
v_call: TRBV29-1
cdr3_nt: TGCAGCGTTGATTTGGCGGGAGCGGATACGCAGTATTTT
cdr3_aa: CSVDLAGADTQYF

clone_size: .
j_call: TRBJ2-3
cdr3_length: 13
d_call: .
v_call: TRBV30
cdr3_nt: TGTGCCTCCGGGACGGTGGGCACAGATACGCAGTATTTT
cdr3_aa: CASGTVGTDTQYF

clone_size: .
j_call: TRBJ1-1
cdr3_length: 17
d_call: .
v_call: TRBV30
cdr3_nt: TGTGCCTGGGGTCCGGGGAGGGGAGGGTTGGCTGGCACTGAAGCTTTCTTT
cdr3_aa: CAWGPGRGGLAGTEAFF

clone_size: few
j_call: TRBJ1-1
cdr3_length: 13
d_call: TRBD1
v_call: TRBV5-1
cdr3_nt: TGCGCCAGCAGGGGACAGGTGGATACTGAAGCTTTCTTT
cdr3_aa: CASRGQVDTEAFF

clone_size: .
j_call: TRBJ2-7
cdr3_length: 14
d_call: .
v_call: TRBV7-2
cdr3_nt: TGTGCCAGCAGCCCTTCCTATGAGGAGGACGAGCAGTACTTC
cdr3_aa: CASSPSYEEDEQYF

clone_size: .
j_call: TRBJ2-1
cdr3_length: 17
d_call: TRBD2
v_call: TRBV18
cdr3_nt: TGTGCCAGCTCACCACCGGGACTAGCGGGAGTATACAATGAGCAGTTCTTC
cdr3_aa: CASSPPGLAGVYNEQFF

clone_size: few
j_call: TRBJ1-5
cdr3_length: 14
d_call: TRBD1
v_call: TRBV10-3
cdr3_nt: TGTGCCATCAGCCAGACAGGGGGCGGGGAGCCCCAGCATTTT
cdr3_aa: CAISQTGGGEPQHF

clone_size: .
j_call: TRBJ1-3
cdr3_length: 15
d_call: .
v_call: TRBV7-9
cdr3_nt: TGTGCCAGCAGCGTCCCTGGGAGCTCTGGAAACACCATATATTTT
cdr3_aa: CASSVPGSSGNTIYF

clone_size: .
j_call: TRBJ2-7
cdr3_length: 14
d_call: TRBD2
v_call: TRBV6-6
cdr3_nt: TGTGCCAGCATTAAGCGGGAGGGCTCCTACGAGCAGTACTTC
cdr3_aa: CASIKREGSYEQYF

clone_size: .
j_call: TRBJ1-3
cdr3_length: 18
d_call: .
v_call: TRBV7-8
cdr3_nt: TGTGCCAGCAGCTTAGCGCTCGGCGCCGTCTCGGACGGAAACACCATATATTTT
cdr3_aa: CASSLALGAVSDGNTIYF

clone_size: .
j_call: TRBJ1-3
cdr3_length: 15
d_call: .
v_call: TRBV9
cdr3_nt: TGTGCCAGCAGCGTAGTAGGGGGCTCTGGAAACACCATATATTTT
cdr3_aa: CASSVVGGSGNTIYF

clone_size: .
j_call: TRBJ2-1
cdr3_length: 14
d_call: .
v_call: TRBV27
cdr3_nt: TGTGCCAGCAGTTTATCGTTTTCCCTCAATGAGCAGTTCTTC
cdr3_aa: CASSLSFSLNEQFF

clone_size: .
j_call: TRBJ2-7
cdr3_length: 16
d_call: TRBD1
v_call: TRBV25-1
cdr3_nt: TGTGCCAGCAGTGAGGGGACAGGGGTTGGGCCCTACGAGCAGTACTTC
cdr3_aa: CASSEGTGVGPYEQYF

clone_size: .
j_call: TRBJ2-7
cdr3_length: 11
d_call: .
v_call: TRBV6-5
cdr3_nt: TGTGCCAGCCGGCAGGGGCTAGTGCAGTACTTC
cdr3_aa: CASRQGLVQYF

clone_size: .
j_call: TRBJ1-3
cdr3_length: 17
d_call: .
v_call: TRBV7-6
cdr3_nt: TGTGCCAGCAGCCTTACGACCGTGCCGTACTCTGGAAACACCATATATTTT
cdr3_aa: CASSLTTVPYSGNTIYF